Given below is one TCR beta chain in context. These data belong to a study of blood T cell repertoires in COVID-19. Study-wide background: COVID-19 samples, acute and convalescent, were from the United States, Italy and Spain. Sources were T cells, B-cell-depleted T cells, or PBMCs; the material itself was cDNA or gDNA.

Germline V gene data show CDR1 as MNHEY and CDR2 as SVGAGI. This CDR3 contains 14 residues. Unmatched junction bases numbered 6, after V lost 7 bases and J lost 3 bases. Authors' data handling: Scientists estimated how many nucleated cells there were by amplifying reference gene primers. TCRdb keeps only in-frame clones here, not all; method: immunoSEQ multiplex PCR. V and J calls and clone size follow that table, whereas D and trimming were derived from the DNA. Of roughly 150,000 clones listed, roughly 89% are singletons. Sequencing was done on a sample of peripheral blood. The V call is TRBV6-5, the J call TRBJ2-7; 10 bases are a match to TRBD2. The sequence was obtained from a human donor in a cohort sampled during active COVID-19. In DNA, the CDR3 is TGTGCCAGCATATCTAGCGGGAGTTTCTACGAGCAGTACTTC. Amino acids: CASISSGSFYEQYF.